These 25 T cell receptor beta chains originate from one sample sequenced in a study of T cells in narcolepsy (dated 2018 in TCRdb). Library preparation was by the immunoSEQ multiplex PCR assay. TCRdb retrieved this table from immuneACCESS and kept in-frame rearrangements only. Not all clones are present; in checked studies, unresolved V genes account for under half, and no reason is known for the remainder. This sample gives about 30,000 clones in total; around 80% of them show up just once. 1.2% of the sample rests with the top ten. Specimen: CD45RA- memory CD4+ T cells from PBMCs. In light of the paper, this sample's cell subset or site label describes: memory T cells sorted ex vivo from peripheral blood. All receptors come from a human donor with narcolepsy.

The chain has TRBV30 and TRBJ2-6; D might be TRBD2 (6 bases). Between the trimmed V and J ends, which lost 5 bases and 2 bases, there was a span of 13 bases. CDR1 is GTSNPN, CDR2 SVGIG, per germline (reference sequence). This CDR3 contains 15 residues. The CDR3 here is CAWFSAGTGANVLTF. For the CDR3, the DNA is TGTGCCTGGTTCTCGGCGGGGACTGGGGCCAACGTCCTGACTTTC.

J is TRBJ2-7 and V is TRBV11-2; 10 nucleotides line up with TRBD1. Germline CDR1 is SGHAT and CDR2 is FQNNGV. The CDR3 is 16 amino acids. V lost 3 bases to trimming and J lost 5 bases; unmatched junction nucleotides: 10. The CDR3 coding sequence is TGTGCCAGCAGCTTTAGGCGGACAGGGGGTATTAACGAGCAGTACTTC. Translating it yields CASSFRRTGGINEQYF.

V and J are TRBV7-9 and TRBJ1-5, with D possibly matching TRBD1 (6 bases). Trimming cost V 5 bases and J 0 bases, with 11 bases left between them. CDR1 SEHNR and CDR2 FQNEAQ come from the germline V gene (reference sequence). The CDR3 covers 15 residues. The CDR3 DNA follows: TGTGCCAGCAGCCCGTGGGGGGCTAGCAATCAGCCCCAGCATTTT. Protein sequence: CASSPWGASNQPQHF.

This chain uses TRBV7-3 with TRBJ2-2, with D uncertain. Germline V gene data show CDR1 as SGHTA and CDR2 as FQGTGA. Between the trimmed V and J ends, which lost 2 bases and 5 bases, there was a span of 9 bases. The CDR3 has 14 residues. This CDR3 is CASSLLPPTGELFF. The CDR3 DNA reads TGTGCCAGCAGCTTATTACCTCCGACCGGGGAGCTGTTTTTT.

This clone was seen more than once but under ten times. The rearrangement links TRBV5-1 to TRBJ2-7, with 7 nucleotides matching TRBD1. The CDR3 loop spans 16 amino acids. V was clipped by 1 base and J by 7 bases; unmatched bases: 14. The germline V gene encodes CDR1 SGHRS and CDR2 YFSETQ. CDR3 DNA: TGCGCCAGCAGCTTGAAGTTTGACAGGGCTACGGGGGAGCAGTACTTC. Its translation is CASSLKFDRATGEQYF.

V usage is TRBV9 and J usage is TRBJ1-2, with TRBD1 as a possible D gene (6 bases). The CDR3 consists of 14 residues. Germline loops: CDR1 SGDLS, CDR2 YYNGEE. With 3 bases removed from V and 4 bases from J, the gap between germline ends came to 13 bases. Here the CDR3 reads CASSEWGARYGYTF. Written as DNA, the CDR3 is TGTGCCAGCAGCGAATGGGGGGCGCGCTATGGCTACACCTTC.

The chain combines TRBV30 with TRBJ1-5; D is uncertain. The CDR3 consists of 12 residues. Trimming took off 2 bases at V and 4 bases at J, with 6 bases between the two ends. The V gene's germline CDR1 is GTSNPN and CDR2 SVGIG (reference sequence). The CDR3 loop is CAWSRGNQPQHF. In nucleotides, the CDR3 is TGTGCCTGGAGTAGAGGAAATCAGCCCCAGCATTTT.

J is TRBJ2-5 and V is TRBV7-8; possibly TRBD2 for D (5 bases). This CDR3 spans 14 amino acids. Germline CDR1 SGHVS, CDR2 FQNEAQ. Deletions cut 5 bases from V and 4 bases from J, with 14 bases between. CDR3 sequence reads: CASSPVRVGETQYF. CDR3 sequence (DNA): TGTGCCAGCAGCCCCGTGAGGGTGGGAGAGACCCAGTACTTC.

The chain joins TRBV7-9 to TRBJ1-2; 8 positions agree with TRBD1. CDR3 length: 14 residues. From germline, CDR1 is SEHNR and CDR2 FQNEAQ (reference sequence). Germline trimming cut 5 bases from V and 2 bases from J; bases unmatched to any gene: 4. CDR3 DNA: TGTGCCAGCAGCGCAGGACAGGGCAACTATGGCTACACCTTC. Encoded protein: CASSAGQGNYGYTF.

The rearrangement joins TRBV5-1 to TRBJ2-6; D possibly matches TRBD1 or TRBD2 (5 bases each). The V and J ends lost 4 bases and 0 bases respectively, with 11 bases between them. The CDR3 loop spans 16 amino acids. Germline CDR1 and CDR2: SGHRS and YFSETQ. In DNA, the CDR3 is TGCGCCAGCAGCCGGGACGGCAACTCTGGGGCCAACGTCCTGACTTTC. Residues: CASSRDGNSGANVLTF. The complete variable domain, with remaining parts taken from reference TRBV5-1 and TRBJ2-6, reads KAGVTQTPRYLIKTRGQQVTLSCSPISGHRSVSWYQQTPGQGLQFLFEYFSETQRNKGNFPGRFSGRQFSNSRSEMNVSTLELGDSALYLCASSRDGNSGANVLTFGAGSRLTVL.

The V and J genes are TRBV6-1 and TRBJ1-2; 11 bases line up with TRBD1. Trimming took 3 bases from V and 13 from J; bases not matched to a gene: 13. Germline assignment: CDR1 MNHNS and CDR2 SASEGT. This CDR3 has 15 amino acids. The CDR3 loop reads CASSEAWTGGGWLTF. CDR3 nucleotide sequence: TGTGCCAGCAGTGAGGCGTGGACAGGGGGCGGATGGCTCACCTTC.

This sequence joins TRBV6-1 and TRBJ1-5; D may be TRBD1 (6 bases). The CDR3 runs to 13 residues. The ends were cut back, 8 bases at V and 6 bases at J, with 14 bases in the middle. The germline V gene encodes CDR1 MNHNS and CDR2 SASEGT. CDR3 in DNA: TGTGCCAGCTCTGTACAGGGAGGTCAGCCCCAGCATTTT. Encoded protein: CASSVQGGQPQHF.

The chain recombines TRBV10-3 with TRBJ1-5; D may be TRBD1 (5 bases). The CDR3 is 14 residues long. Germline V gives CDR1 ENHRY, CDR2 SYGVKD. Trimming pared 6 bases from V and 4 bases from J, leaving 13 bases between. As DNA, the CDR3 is TGTGCCATCAGCCTGGGACTCGAGAATCAGCCCCAGCATTTT. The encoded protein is CAISLGLENQPQHF.

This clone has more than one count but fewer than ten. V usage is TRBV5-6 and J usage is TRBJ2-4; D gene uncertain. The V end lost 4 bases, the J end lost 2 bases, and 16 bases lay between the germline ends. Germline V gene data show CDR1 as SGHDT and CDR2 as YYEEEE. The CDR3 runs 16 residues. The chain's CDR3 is CASSPRRPVPKNIQYF. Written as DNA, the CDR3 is TGTGCCAGCAGCCCACGAAGGCCCGTACCCAAAAACATTCAGTACTTC.

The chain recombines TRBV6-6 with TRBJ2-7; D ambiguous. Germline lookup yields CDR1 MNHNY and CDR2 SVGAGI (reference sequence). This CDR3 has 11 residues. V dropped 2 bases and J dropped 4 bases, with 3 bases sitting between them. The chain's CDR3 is CASSYLYEQYF. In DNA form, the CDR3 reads TGTGCCAGCAGTTACCTATACGAGCAGTACTTC.

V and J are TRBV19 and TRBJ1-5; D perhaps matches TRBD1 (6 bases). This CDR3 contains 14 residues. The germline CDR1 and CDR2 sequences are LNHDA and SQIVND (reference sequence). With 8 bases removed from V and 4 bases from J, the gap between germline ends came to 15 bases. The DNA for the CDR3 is TGTGCCAGTGACGACAGGCGTATTAATCAGCCCCAGCATTTT. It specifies CASDDRRINQPQHF.

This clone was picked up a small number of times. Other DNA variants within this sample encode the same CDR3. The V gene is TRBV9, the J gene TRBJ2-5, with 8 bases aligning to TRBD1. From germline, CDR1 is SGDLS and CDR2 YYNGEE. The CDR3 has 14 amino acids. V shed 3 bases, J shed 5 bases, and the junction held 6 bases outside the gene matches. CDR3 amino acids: CASSGRQGRETQYF. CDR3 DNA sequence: TGTGCCAGCAGCGGCCGACAGGGGCGGGAGACCCAGTACTTC. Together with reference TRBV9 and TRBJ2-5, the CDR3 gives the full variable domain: DSGVTQTPKHLITATGQRVTLRCSPRSGDLSVYWYQQSLDQGLQFLIQYYNGEERAKGNILERFSAQQFPDLHSELNLSSLELGDSALYFCASSGRQGRETQYFGPGTRLLVL.

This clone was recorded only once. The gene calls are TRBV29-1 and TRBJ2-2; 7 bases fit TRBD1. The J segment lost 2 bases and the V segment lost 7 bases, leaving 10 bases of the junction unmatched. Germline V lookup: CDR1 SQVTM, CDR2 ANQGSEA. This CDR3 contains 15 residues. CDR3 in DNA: TGCAGCGCCTCTTCCGGGACAGTAAACACCGGGGAGCTGTTTTTT. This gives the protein CSASSGTVNTGELFF.

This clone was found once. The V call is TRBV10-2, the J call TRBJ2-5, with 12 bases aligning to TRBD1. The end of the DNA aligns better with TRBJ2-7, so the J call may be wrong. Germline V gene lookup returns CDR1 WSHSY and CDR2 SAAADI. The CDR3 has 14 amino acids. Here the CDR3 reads CASRSGTGGTEQYF. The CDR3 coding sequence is TGCGCCAGCAGATCCGGGACAGGGGGCACCGAGCAGTACTTC.

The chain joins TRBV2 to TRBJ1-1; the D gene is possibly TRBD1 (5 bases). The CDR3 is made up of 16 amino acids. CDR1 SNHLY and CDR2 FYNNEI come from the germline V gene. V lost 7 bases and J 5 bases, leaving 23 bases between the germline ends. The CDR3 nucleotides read TGTGCCAGCAATCTAAGGGGCGCAGGAGCCCTTACTGAAGCTTTCTTT. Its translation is CASNLRGAGALTEAFF.

CDR3 DNA: TGCAGCGTTGAAAGGGGGGCGGGACAGAACACCGGGGAGCTGTTTTTT. Translated: CSVERGAGQNTGELFF. The chain joins TRBV29-1 to TRBJ2-2; D may match TRBD1 or TRBD2 (6 bases each). Germline CDR1 SQVTM, CDR2 ANQGSEA. The CDR3 length is 16 residues. The V end lost 2 bases, the J end lost 1 base, and 14 bases lay between the germline ends.

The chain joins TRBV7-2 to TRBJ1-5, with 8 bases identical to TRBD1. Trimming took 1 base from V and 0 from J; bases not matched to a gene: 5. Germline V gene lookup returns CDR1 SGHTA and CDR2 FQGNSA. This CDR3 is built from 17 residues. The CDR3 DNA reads TGTGCCAGCAGCTTAGGGGGGCAGGGGGCTAGCAATCAGCCCCAGCATTTT. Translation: CASSLGGQGASNQPQHF.

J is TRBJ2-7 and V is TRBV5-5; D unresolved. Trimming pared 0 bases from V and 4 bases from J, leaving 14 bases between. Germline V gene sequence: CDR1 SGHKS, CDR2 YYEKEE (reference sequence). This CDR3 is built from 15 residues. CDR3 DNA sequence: TGTGCCAGCAGCTTGGCCTTAGTTGCGATTTACGAGCAGTACTTC. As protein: CASSLALVAIYEQYF.

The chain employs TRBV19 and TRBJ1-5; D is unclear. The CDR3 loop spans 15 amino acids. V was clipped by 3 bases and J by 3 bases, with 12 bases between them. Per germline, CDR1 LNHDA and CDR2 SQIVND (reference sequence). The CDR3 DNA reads TGTGCCAGTAGTATCATGGGGAACTACAATCAGCCCCAGCATTTT. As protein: CASSIMGNYNQPQHF.

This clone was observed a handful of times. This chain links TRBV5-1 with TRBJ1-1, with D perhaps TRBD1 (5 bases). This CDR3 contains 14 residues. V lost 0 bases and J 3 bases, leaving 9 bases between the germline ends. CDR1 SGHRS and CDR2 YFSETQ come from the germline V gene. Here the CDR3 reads CASSLATGHTEAFF. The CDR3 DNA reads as TGCGCCAGCAGCTTGGCTACAGGACACACTGAAGCTTTCTTT.